Shown below are 4 T cell receptor beta chains from a single sample sequenced in a study of T cell responses to AZD1222 COVID-19 vaccine. Profiling relied on immunoSEQ multiplex PCR, and the TCRdb table lists in-frame clones only, not all of them. Here the sample spans about 200,000 clones, approximately 90% being singletons. The sequencing used peripheral blood, collected 28 days after the second AZD1222 dose. Receptors originate from an adult who received the AZD1222 COVID-19 vaccine.

The rearrangement uses TRBV2 and TRBJ1-2, with unresolved D. Germline V lookup: CDR1 SNHLY, CDR2 FYNNEI. The CDR3 extends over 17 amino acids. The V and J ends lost 9 bases and 1 base respectively, with 24 bases between them. CDR3 in amino acids: CARGRSTTRPNNYGYTF. The DNA for the CDR3 is TGTGCCAGAGGACGTTCAACAACGCGACCGAATAACTATGGCTACACCTTC.

The chain employs TRBV14 and TRBJ2-7; TRBD2 might be the D (5 bases). Germline CDR1 is SGHDN and CDR2 is FVKESK. V lost 4 bases and J lost 7, with 8 bases in between. The CDR3 consists of 11 residues. The DNA for the CDR3 is TGTGCCAGCAGCCGAGGGTTGGAGCAGTACTTC. Protein sequence: CASSRGLEQYF. Supplemented by reference TRBV14 and TRBJ2-7, the full variable domain reads EAGVTQFPSHSVIEKGQTVTLRCDPISGHDNLYWYRRVMGKEIKFLLHFVKESKQDESGMPNNRFLAERTGGTYSTLKVQPAELEDSGVYFCASSRGLEQYFGPGTRLTVT.

V is TRBV6-1 and J is TRBJ2-1; D not certain. Between the trimmed V and J ends, which lost 4 bases and 0 bases, there was a span of 13 bases. This CDR3 is 16 amino acids long. Germline V lookup: CDR1 MNHNS, CDR2 SASEGT. For the CDR3, the DNA is TGTGCCAGCAGTGGATCCAGCCCTTCCTCCTACAATGAGCAGTTCTTC. Its protein product is CASSGSSPSSYNEQFF.

The chain has TRBV2 and TRBJ1-2; 10 bases map to TRBD1. The junction had 11 bases not matched to a gene; V was cut back by 5 bases and J by 8 bases. Germline-derived CDR1 and CDR2 are SNHLY and FYNNEI. The CDR3 is 15 residues long. The CDR3 reads CASSQPPGQGGGYTF. DNA of the CDR3: TGTGCCAGCAGTCAACCGCCTGGACAGGGGGGCGGCTACACCTTC.